This T cell receptor beta chain was identified during a study of blood T cells in healthy people across ages. Findings and caveats of the study: It was held that the diversity estimates obtained from one million T cells were underestimates.

Looked up from germline, CDR1 is MGHRA and CDR2 is YSYEKL. The CDR3 is 17 residues long. A remark on this clonotype: The antigen remains unidentified.

Together with a sample-barcoded 5' primer, a J-beta primer mix was included in a second PCR lasting about 7 to 11 cycles. TCRdb independently ran MiXCR on the 5' RACE reads; one entry per CDR3 protein. The sample includes hundreds of thousands of distinct CDR3 sequences, less than 45% of them seen just once. The rearrangement links TRBV4-1 to TRBJ2-7; the match to TRBD1 covers 8 bases. TRBJ2-5 matches the DNA end more closely, so the J call is doubtful. The sequence was obtained from an elderly man in good health. Sequencing used blood. The CDR3 sequence is CASSPYIGQGVKETQYF. The CDR3 nucleotides are TGCGCCAGCAGCCCGTACATAGGACAGGGAGTAAAAGAGACCCAGTACTTC.